These 13 T cell receptor beta chains originate from one sample sequenced in a study of cytomegalovirus exposure and HLA in healthy donors. The PCR used 60 Vbeta and 13 Jbeta primers. Assay used: immunoSEQ multiplex PCR; TCRdb lists only in-frame clones, some missing. The repertoire holds some 140,000 clones, with roughly 85% as singletons. Sequencing was performed on PBMCs. These receptors were obtained from a man aged 40-49 years in good health and CMV-seropositive.

This clone has only one observation. Other DNA sequences from this sample encode an identical CDR3 as well. V gene TRBV28 combines with J gene TRBJ1-4, with a tentative D call TRBD1 (5 bases). The length of the CDR3 is 14 residues. CDR1 is MDHEN and CDR2 is SYDVKM in the germline V gene. V lost 6 bases and J 8 bases, leaving 16 bases between the germline ends. The CDR3 nucleotides read TGTGCCAGCAGCCAAGGTCCAGGGAAGGAAAAACTGTTTTTT. It specifies CASSQGPGKEKLFF. Full variable domain (outside the CDR3, taken from reference TRBV28 and TRBJ1-4): DVKVTQSSRYLVKRTGEKVFLECVQDMDHENMFWYRQDPGLGLRLIYFSYDVKMKEKGDIPEGYSVSREKKERFSLILESASTNQTSMYLCASSQGPGKEKLFFGSGTQLSVL.

V gene TRBV7-6 combines with J gene TRBJ1-3; D might be TRBD1 (6 bases). Germline CDR1 is SGHVS and CDR2 is FNYEAQ. The CDR3 contains 16 residues. V was cut by 4 bases and J by 2 bases, with 15 bases left in between. The CDR3 coding sequence is TGTGCCAGCAGCTCCCTGAACAGGGAGACTGGAAACACCATATATTTT. This codes for CASSSLNRETGNTIYF.

This clone was detected a few times. This sequence joins TRBV27 and TRBJ2-7; 11 nucleotides align to TRBD2. CDR3 length: 13 residues. Germline CDR1 is MNHEY and CDR2 is SMNVEV (reference sequence). Losses at the gene ends were 6 bases for V and 6 bases for J; bases not matched to a gene: 4. CDR3 loop: CASRLAGAPEQYF. In DNA form, the CDR3 reads TGTGCCAGCAGACTAGCGGGAGCTCCCGAGCAGTACTTC.

This clone was counted only a few times. The genes are TRBV7-3 and TRBJ1-2; 7 bases match TRBD1. In germline, CDR1 is SGHTA, CDR2 FQGTGA. This CDR3 spans 13 amino acids. V gave up 4 bases and J gave up 8 bases; unmatched junction bases: 7. The DNA for the CDR3 is TGTGCCAGCAGCTCGACAGGGCTGGGAGGCTACACCTTC. It codes for CASSSTGLGGYTF.

The chain has TRBV5-1 and TRBJ1-5; 10 bases are a match to TRBD1. The V gene's germline CDR1 is SGHRS and CDR2 YFSETQ. This CDR3 contains 17 residues. With V trimmed by 1 base and J by 7 bases, 11 bases remained unmatched. The CDR3 DNA is TGCGCCAGCAGCTTGCGGGACAGGGGATCCGTGGGGCAGCCCCAGCATTTT. It codes for CASSLRDRGSVGQPQHF.

The genes are TRBV9 and TRBJ1-2, with D possibly matching TRBD1 (5 bases). Deletions cut 0 bases from V and 2 bases from J, with 11 bases between. Germline CDR1 SGDLS, CDR2 YYNGEE. There are 15 residues in the CDR3. As DNA, the CDR3 is TGTGCCAGCAGCGTAGGGAGGGGCGGAAACTATGGCTACACCTTC. This gives the protein CASSVGRGGNYGYTF.

The gene calls are TRBV5-1 and TRBJ2-7, with 9 bases matching TRBD1. Germline V CDR1 and CDR2: SGHRS, YFSETQ. CDR3 length equals 14 residues. The V gene end was trimmed by 5 bases and the J gene end by 4 bases; junction bases not matched to a gene: 7. The CDR3 region is CASSPGTGMYEQYF. The CDR3 DNA reads TGCGCCAGCAGTCCCGGGACAGGGATGTACGAGCAGTACTTC. The entire variable domain, with the rest obtained from reference TRBV5-1 and TRBJ2-7, is as follows: KAGVTQTPRYLIKTRGQQVTLSCSPISGHRSVSWYQQTPGQGLQFLFEYFSETQRNKGNFPGRFSGRQFSNSRSEMNVSTLELGDSALYLCASSPGTGMYEQYFGPGTRLTVT.

The genes are TRBV29-1 and TRBJ2-7; D might be TRBD2 (6 bases). V was shortened by 3 bases and J by 0 bases, with 9 bases between the two germline ends. Looked up from germline, CDR1 is SQVTM and CDR2 is ANQGSEA. The CDR3 consists of 13 residues. CDR3 residues: CSVEPEGSYEQYF. DNA of the CDR3: TGCAGCGTTGAGCCGGAGGGCTCCTACGAGCAGTACTTC.

V is TRBV6-5 and J is TRBJ1-1; D is unclear. CDR1 and CDR2 (germline): MNHEY, SVGAGI. V shed 0 bases and J shed 4 bases, with 9 bases lying between them. This CDR3 has 14 amino acids. Here the CDR3 reads CASSYSGEGTEAFF. As DNA, the CDR3 is TGTGCCAGCAGTTACTCTGGAGAGGGCACTGAAGCTTTCTTT.

This clone was observed a handful of times. The chain employs TRBV6-6 and TRBJ1-6; D perhaps matches TRBD1 (5 bases). The CDR3 covers 15 residues. The germline gives CDR1 MNHNY, CDR2 SVGAGI (reference sequence). V dropped 0 bases and J dropped 4 bases, with 7 bases sitting between them. The CDR3 loop reads CASSYSEGYNSPLHF. CDR3 DNA: TGTGCCAGCAGTTACTCGGAGGGGTATAATTCACCCCTCCACTTT.

The chain combines TRBV28 with TRBJ2-7; a possible D gene is TRBD1 (6 bases). Germline CDR1 reads MDHEN; CDR2 reads SYDVKM. Trimming left V 2 bases short and J 5 bases short, with 16 bases between. The CDR3 has 15 residues. The CDR3 sequence is CASSLPGWGQNEQYF. In DNA, the CDR3 is TGTGCCAGCAGTTTACCGGGCTGGGGGCAAAACGAGCAGTACTTC.

This chain connects TRBV30 to TRBJ1-2, with D perhaps TRBD1 (5 bases). This CDR3 region has 13 residues. V gave up 3 bases and J gave up 6 bases, with 14 bases separating them. Germline V gives CDR1 GTSNPN, CDR2 SVGIG (reference sequence). CDR3 DNA sequence: TGTGCCTGGAGCCCTGGCAGGGTCAATGGCTACACCTTC. The encoded protein is CAWSPGRVNGYTF.

V gene TRBV6-4 combines with J gene TRBJ1-1; 7 bases map to TRBD1. The V gene end was trimmed by 3 bases and the J gene end by 4 bases; junction bases not matched to a gene: 2. There are 13 residues in the CDR3. In germline, CDR1 is MRHNA, CDR2 SNTAGT. DNA of the CDR3: TGTGCCAGCAGTGAAGGGACAGCCACTGAAGCTTTCTTT. Translating gives CASSEGTATEAFF.